Described below is a single TCR beta chain sequence and its context. Produced via immunoSEQ multiplex PCR; TCRdb's table is partial and in-frame only. This repertoire shows about 250,000 clones, 83% found once; its top ten account for roughly 9.4%. This entry comes from a study of blood T cell repertoires in COVID-19. The CDR3 runs 16 residues. Germline loops: CDR1 LGHDT, CDR2 YNNKEL (reference sequence). The J segment lost 5 bases and the V segment lost 4 bases, leaving 8 bases of the junction unmatched. The sample comprised peripheral blood. This TCR came from a man aged 35 to 55 with active or convalescent COVID-19. The chain carries TRBV3-1 (or the pseudogene TRBV3-2) and TRBJ2-5, with 12 bases identical to TRBD2. The CDR3 loop is CASSPKTSGGAETQYF. The CDR3 DNA reads as TGTGCCAGCAGCCCGAAGACTAGCGGGGGTGCGGAGACCCAGTACTTC.